These 27 T cell receptor beta chains were all obtained from the same sample, sequenced in a study of blood T cell repertoires in COVID-19. Method: immunoSEQ multiplex PCR; TCRdb's copy keeps in-frame clones and lacks some. This table has some 250,000 clones, 90% to 95% appearing once. The material sequenced was PBMCs or T cells enriched from blood (not recorded which). These receptors originate from a human donor in a cohort exposed to, infected with or recovered from COVID-19 (not recorded which). The donor label of this sample is uncertain.

V is TRBV6-5 and J is TRBJ2-3; 9 bases fit TRBD2. In germline, CDR1 is MNHEY, CDR2 SVGAGI. The V and J ends lost 4 bases and 1 base, in that order; junction bases with no gene match: 3. The CDR3 runs to 15 residues. In DNA form, the CDR3 reads TGTGCCAGCAGTTTAGGCGGGAGGGGCACAGATACGCAGTATTTT. The encoded protein is CASSLGGRGTDTQYF.

About this clone itself: Sequence at one end of the junction differs from germline and may be a read error. The chain has TRBV30 and TRBJ1-6; TRBD1 aligns across 8 bases. The CDR3 totals 13 residues. Germline V CDR1 and CDR2: GTSNPN, SVGIG (reference sequence). The CDR3 spells CARRTGFNSPLHF. The CDR3 DNA sequence: TGTGCCCGGAGGACAGGGTTTAATTCACCCCTCCACTTT.

This clone was seen a single time. This sequence joins TRBV19 and TRBJ2-1; weak D call: TRBD2 (5 bases). This CDR3 comprises 13 residues. The germline V gene has CDR1 LNHDA and CDR2 SQIVND (reference sequence). Trimming pared 5 bases from V and 9 bases from J, leaving 14 bases between. CDR3 sequence reads: CASSVLEGVEQFF. The CDR3 DNA reads TGTGCCAGTAGTGTACTAGAAGGTGTTGAGCAGTTCTTC. The variable domain in full, completed from reference TRBV19 and TRBJ2-1, reads DGGITQSPKYLFRKEGQNVTLSCEQNLNHDAMYWYRQDPGQGLRLIYYSQIVNDFQKGDIAEGYSVSREKKESFPLTVTSAQKNPTAFYLCASSVLEGVEQFFGPGTRLTVL.

This clone was seen a single time. The chain recombines TRBV7-9 with TRBJ2-7, with a tentative D call TRBD1 (5 bases). The CDR3 length is 15 residues. V lost 5 bases, J lost 0 bases, and 14 bases lay in between. Per germline, CDR1 SEHNR and CDR2 FQNEAQ (reference sequence). The CDR3 DNA is TGTGCCAGCAGCGTTAGTCTAGACAGCTCCTACGAGCAGTACTTC. As protein: CASSVSLDSSYEQYF.

The chain employs TRBV7-9 and TRBJ1-4, with 7 bases lining up with TRBD1. The CDR3 spans 12 residues. Trimming took 1 base from V and 12 from J; bases not matched to a gene: 2. Germline V CDR1 and CDR2: SEHNR, FQNEAQ (reference sequence). This CDR3 reads CASSLGGGQLFF. The DNA for the CDR3 is TGTGCCAGCAGCTTAGGAGGGGGCCAACTGTTTTTT.

In nucleotides, the CDR3 is TGTGCCAGCAAACGAGGGAGCTCCTACAATGAGCAGTTCTTC. Protein: CASKRGSSYNEQFF. The chain combines TRBV19 with TRBJ2-1; D perhaps matches TRBD2 (5 bases). V lost 9 bases and J lost 0, with 12 bases in between. Germline lookup yields CDR1 LNHDA and CDR2 SQIVND (reference sequence). The CDR3 extends over 14 amino acids.

This clone was picked up a small number of times. The rearrangement links TRBV6-2 or TRBV6-3 to TRBJ2-2, with 8 bases identical to TRBD2. This CDR3 contains 14 residues. Germline V CDR1 and CDR2: MNHEY, SVGEGT. The V and J ends lost 4 bases and 4 bases, in that order; junction bases with no gene match: 2. CDR3 nucleotides: TGTGCCAGCAGTTTTGCGGGGGGCACCGGGGAGCTGTTTTTT. This encodes CASSFAGGTGELFF.

The genes are TRBV11-2 and TRBJ1-5; D call uncertain. CDR3 length equals 13 residues. Germline CDR1 SGHAT, CDR2 FQNNGV. V dropped 1 base and J dropped 7 bases, with 8 bases sitting between them. Written as DNA, the CDR3 is TGTGCCAGCAGCTTAGGGATCGGGCAGCCCCAGCATTTT. Encoded protein: CASSLGIGQPQHF.

The chain joins TRBV9 to TRBJ2-1, with 8 nucleotides matching TRBD2. Germline V lookup: CDR1 SGDLS, CDR2 YYNGEE. The CDR3 length is 16 residues. V trimming: 0 bases; J trimming: 4 bases; junction bases outside the gene matches: 6. CDR3 protein: CASSVAGGGPYNEQFF. The CDR3 region has the DNA TGTGCCAGCAGCGTAGCTGGCGGGGGGCCATACAATGAGCAGTTCTTC.

The V and J genes are TRBV6-5 and TRBJ1-1, with D perhaps TRBD1 (5 bases). This CDR3 is built from 16 residues. The V end was cut by 2 bases, the J end by 0 bases, with 13 bases between. Germline assignment: CDR1 MNHEY and CDR2 SVGAGI. CDR3 residues: CASSYAGTKMNTEAFF. The CDR3 bases are TGTGCCAGCAGTTACGCCGGGACTAAGATGAACACTGAAGCTTTCTTT.

The chain couples TRBV2 to TRBJ2-7, with D perhaps TRBD1 (5 bases). The germline V gene encodes CDR1 SNHLY and CDR2 FYNNEI. The CDR3 extends over 13 amino acids. The V and J ends lost 5 bases and 9 bases respectively, with 17 bases between them. The CDR3 coding sequence is TGTGCCAGCAGTCCCCAGGGTCGGCGAGGGCAGTACTTC. Protein sequence: CASSPQGRRGQYF.

On this clone: Other DNA sequences of this sample code for an identical CDR3. The CDR3 coding sequence is TGTGCCAGCAGTGAGGGCCCTTCCTACGAGCAGTACTTC. Translated, it gives CASSEGPSYEQYF. The J gene is TRBJ2-7, the V gene TRBV6-4, with D unresolved. The V end lost 3 bases, the J end lost 1 base, and 7 bases lay between the germline ends. CDR3 length: 13 residues. Germline CDR1 is MRHNA and CDR2 is SNTAGT.

This clone was seen a handful of times. The rearrangement joins TRBV25-1 to TRBJ1-2, with 7 nucleotides matching TRBD1. This CDR3 region has 13 residues. The trim removed 8 bases at V and 8 bases at J, leaving 11 bases unmatched. The germline V gene encodes CDR1 MGHDK and CDR2 SYGVNS. CDR3 sequence reads: CASGAPTGRGYTF. Written as DNA, the CDR3 is TGTGCCAGCGGGGCCCCGACAGGGAGAGGCTACACCTTC.

V gene TRBV6-4 combines with J gene TRBJ2-1; 8 nucleotides align to TRBD2. This CDR3 region has 13 residues. V lost 4 bases and J lost 6; bases outside the gene matches: 2. The germline V gene has CDR1 MRHNA and CDR2 SNTAGT. CDR3 amino acids: CASSAGGGNEQFF. In nucleotides, the CDR3 is TGTGCCAGCAGTGCCGGGGGGGGCAATGAGCAGTTCTTC.

V is TRBV19 and J is TRBJ1-2; the match to TRBD1 covers 10 bases. The J segment lost 1 base and the V segment lost 5 bases, leaving 4 bases of the junction unmatched. This CDR3 comprises 15 residues. Germline CDR1 LNHDA, CDR2 SQIVND (reference sequence). CDR3 coding DNA: TGTGCCAGTAGTCTCGGACAGGGGGGTAACTATGGCTACACCTTC. Translated, it gives CASSLGQGGNYGYTF.

The chain carries TRBV19 and TRBJ1-2; possible D gene TRBD1, 5 bases. The CDR3 length is 13 residues. The germline gives CDR1 LNHDA, CDR2 SQIVND (reference sequence). The V end lost 7 bases, the J end lost 4 bases, and 13 bases lay between the germline ends. CDR3 bases: TGTGCCAGTATGCAGGGCCCTTCCTATGGCTACACCTTC. This translates into CASMQGPSYGYTF. Together with reference TRBV19 and TRBJ1-2, the CDR3 gives the full variable domain: DGGITQSPKYLFRKEGQNVTLSCEQNLNHDAMYWYRQDPGQGLRLIYYSQIVNDFQKGDIAEGYSVSREKKESFPLTVTSAQKNPTAFYLCASMQGPSYGYTFGSGTRLTVV.

V gene TRBV19 combines with J gene TRBJ1-5, with a weak D call TRBD1 (5 bases). The CDR3 consists of 15 residues. V shed 5 bases and J shed 6 bases, with 17 bases lying between them. Per the germline V gene, CDR1 is LNHDA and CDR2 is SQIVND (reference sequence). CDR3: CASSVGGSGGQPQHF. The CDR3 DNA follows: TGTGCCAGTAGTGTGGGGGGTTCCGGGGGTCAGCCCCAGCATTTT.

The chain carries TRBV4-2 and TRBJ1-1; TRBD1 aligns across 7 bases. The CDR3 consists of 19 residues. CDR1 LGHNA and CDR2 YNFKEQ come from the germline V gene. V was clipped by 1 base and J by 1 base; unmatched bases: 15. CDR3 protein: CASSQAEGAVGQKNTEAFF. The DNA of the CDR3 is TGTGCCAGCAGCCAAGCCGAGGGGGCGGTAGGGCAAAAGAACACTGAAGCTTTCTTT.

The rearrangement links TRBV19 to TRBJ1-5, with 8 bases identical to TRBD1. This CDR3 has 17 amino acids. From germline, CDR1 is LNHDA and CDR2 SQIVND (reference sequence). V was pared by 1 base and J by 4 bases, with 9 bases of the junction left unmatched. CDR3 protein: CASSIGSGGKWNQPQHF. CDR3 nucleotides: TGTGCCAGTAGTATAGGTTCAGGGGGCAAATGGAATCAGCCCCAGCATTTT.

V usage is TRBV4-1 and J usage is TRBJ2-1; the match to TRBD2 covers 15 bases. The J segment lost 0 bases and the V segment lost 7 bases, leaving 13 bases of the junction unmatched. The CDR3 has 20 residues. CDR1 MGHRA and CDR2 YSYEKL come from the germline V gene. CDR3 coding DNA: TGCGCCAGCACCCCTCGCGGGACTAGCGGGGGGTCCATCTCCTACAATGAGCAGTTCTTC. It codes for CASTPRGTSGGSISYNEQFF.

The V gene is TRBV11-3, the J gene TRBJ2-3; D may be TRBD2 (5 bases). The CDR3 runs 17 residues. CDR1 is SGHNT, CDR2 YENEEA, per germline. The germline V and J ends were trimmed by 5 bases and 4 bases, with 22 bases remaining between them. This CDR3 reads CASSRSTYSVVPDTQYF. The CDR3 nucleotides are TGTGCCAGCAGCCGATCTACTTATAGCGTAGTTCCAGATACGCAGTATTTT.

The J gene is TRBJ1-4, the V gene TRBV15; D is unresolved. This CDR3 contains 15 residues. CDR1 LNHNV and CDR2 YYDKDF come from the germline V gene (reference sequence). V lost 4 bases, J lost 0 bases, and 9 bases lay in between. CDR3 loop: CATSTTEATNEKLFF. The CDR3 region has the DNA TGTGCCACCAGCACTACCGAGGCAACTAATGAAAAACTGTTTTTT.

This chain joins TRBV6-5 and TRBJ1-2; tentatively, D is TRBD1 (6 bases). Between the trimmed V and J ends, which lost 6 bases and 3 bases, there was a span of 11 bases. Germline V lookup: CDR1 MNHEY, CDR2 SVGAGI. CDR3 length equals 13 residues. CDR3 sequence (DNA): TGTGCCAGCAGGCCCGCAGGGGACTATGGCTACACCTTC. The encoded protein is CASRPAGDYGYTF.

V usage is TRBV5-1 and J usage is TRBJ1-1; the D is unclear. Germline CDR1 SGHRS, CDR2 YFSETQ. The CDR3 covers 14 residues. The V end lost 5 bases, the J end lost 5 bases, and 16 bases lay between the germline ends. This chain's CDR3 is CASRGEVVGTEAFF. CDR3 DNA: TGCGCCAGCAGGGGAGAGGTAGTGGGGACTGAAGCTTTCTTT.

This clone was detected once. The chain is built from TRBV5-1 and TRBJ2-3; TRBD2 might be the D (5 bases). Trimming removed 3 bases at V and 0 bases at J, with 14 bases between. The germline CDR1 and CDR2 sequences are SGHRS and YFSETQ. The CDR3 runs 16 residues. The CDR3 DNA reads as TGCGCCAGCAGCTCCTTCTCGGGAACCAGCACAGATACGCAGTATTTT. This gives the protein CASSSFSGTSTDTQYF.

A word on this clone: Other DNA sequences of this sample code for an identical CDR3. The chain has TRBV5-1 and TRBJ1-1; 7 nucleotides align to TRBD1. This CDR3 region has 14 residues. After removal of 5 bases from V and 0 bases from J, the junction contained 4 bases not matched to a gene. CDR1 and CDR2 (germline): SGHRS, YFSETQ. CDR3 region: CASSPDRVNTEAFF. The CDR3 DNA reads TGCGCCAGCAGTCCCGACAGGGTGAACACTGAAGCTTTCTTT.

The chain uses TRBV7-2 and TRBJ1-2; D is perhaps TRBD1 (5 bases). The CDR3 is 14 residues long. Germline CDR1 SGHTA, CDR2 FQGNSA. V was pared by 3 bases and J by 7 bases, with 15 bases between. The CDR3 DNA reads as TGTGCCAGCAGCTTGTGGGGGACTACGAGTGGCTACACCTTC. This codes for CASSLWGTTSGYTF. Full variable domain (outside the CDR3, taken from reference TRBV7-2 and TRBJ1-2): GAGVSQSPSNKVTEKGKDVELRCDPISGHTALYWYRQSLGQGLEFLIYFQGNSAPDKSGLPSDRFSAERTGGSVSTLTIQRTQQEDSAVYLCASSLWGTTSGYTFGSGTRLTVV.